Following are 10 T cell receptor beta chains from one sample sequenced in a study of blood T cell repertoires in COVID-19. TCRdb's table, derived via immunoSEQ multiplex PCR, lists solely in-frame clones and lacks some. In the table there are some 240,000 clones, about 86% of which are singletons. The sample taken for sequencing was peripheral blood. These receptors came from an elderly woman with acute or convalescent COVID-19.

The V call is TRBV6-5, the J call TRBJ2-1; 7 bases fit TRBD2. Germline V gene lookup returns CDR1 MNHEY and CDR2 SVGAGI. This CDR3 is built from 13 residues. V lost 10 bases, J lost 3 bases, and 6 bases stayed unmatched. In DNA, the CDR3 is TGTGCCATCCGCCTAGCGGACTACAATGAGCAGTTCTTC. It translates to CAIRLADYNEQFF.

This clone was detected a few times. This chain joins TRBV12-3 or TRBV12-4 and TRBJ1-2; tentatively, D is TRBD1 (6 bases). The V gene lost 5 bases and the J gene lost 4 bases, with 11 bases spanning the gap. This CDR3 is 13 amino acids long. CDR3 DNA: TGTGCCAGCAGTCAACAGGGAATCTATGGCTACACCTTC. Its protein product is CASSQQGIYGYTF.

The J gene is TRBJ2-7, the V gene TRBV18; TRBD1 matches 9 bases. After removal of 5 bases from V and 5 bases from J, the junction contained 10 bases not matched to a gene. This CDR3 comprises 15 residues. Germline-derived CDR1 and CDR2 are KGHSH and LQKENI. The CDR3 bases are TGTGCCAGCTCAGTTTCCGGGACAGGGTTCGACGAGCAGTACTTC. Translated, it gives CASSVSGTGFDEQYF.

The rearrangement uses TRBV5-4 and TRBJ1-6; D possibly corresponds to TRBD1 (6 bases). The CDR3 consists of 15 residues. Germline lookup yields CDR1 SGHNT and CDR2 YYREEE (reference sequence). The germline V and J ends were trimmed by 4 bases and 10 bases, with 18 bases remaining between them. DNA for the CDR3: TGTGCCAGCAGCCTATCCTACAGGGAAGCATCACCCCTCCACTTT. Residues: CASSLSYREASPLHF.

The chain recombines TRBV28 with TRBJ1-3; D gene ambiguous. Germline CDR1 and CDR2: MDHEN and SYDVKM. The V end was cut by 2 bases, the J end by 0 bases, with 5 bases between. The CDR3 runs to 14 residues. The CDR3 DNA reads TGTGCCAGCAGTTTACCTGTCTCTGGAAACACCATATATTTT. Translation: CASSLPVSGNTIYF.

A few counts support this clone. This chain uses TRBV20-1 with TRBJ2-7, with 10 bases lining up with TRBD1. With 3 bases clipped from V and 4 bases from J, the junction kept 12 bases outside the gene matches. The CDR3 spans 16 residues. Germline V gene data show CDR1 as DFQATT and CDR2 as SNEGSKA (reference sequence). CDR3 nucleotides: TGCAGTGCTAGTAGACCTAGGACAGGGGGGAATTACGAGCAGTACTTC. It yields the protein CSASRPRTGGNYEQYF.

The CDR3 is CASSSGLANTGELFF. The CDR3 DNA is TGCGCCAGCAGCTCGGGACTAGCGAACACCGGGGAGCTGTTTTTT. The rearrangement uses TRBV5-1 and TRBJ2-2, with 8 bases identical to TRBD2. The length of the CDR3 is 15 residues. The germline CDR1 and CDR2 sequences are SGHRS and YFSETQ. Trimming took 3 bases from V and 0 from J; bases not matched to a gene: 1.

The CDR3 sequence is CASSPPAGPYEQYF. The CDR3 bases are TGTGCCAGCAGTCCCCCAGCGGGCCCCTACGAGCAGTACTTC. The chain recombines TRBV6-6 with TRBJ2-7; possibly TRBD2 for D (6 bases). The V end lost 5 bases, the J end lost 2 bases, and 13 bases lay between the germline ends. CDR1 MNHNY and CDR2 SVGAGI come from the germline V gene (reference sequence). The CDR3 consists of 14 residues.

CDR3 in amino acids: CASGQEAGNTIYF. The CDR3 region has the DNA TGCGCCAGCGGACAGGAGGCTGGAAACACCATATATTTT. This chain uses TRBV10-2 with TRBJ1-3; TRBD1 agrees at 7 bases. Germline V gene lookup returns CDR1 WSHSY and CDR2 SAAADI. Trimming removed 8 bases from V and 2 bases from J; junction bases left unmatched: 3. The CDR3 extends over 13 amino acids.

With regard to this clone: An end of the junction does not agree with germline; a read error may underlie this. This chain connects TRBV2 to TRBJ2-7; 7 nucleotides align to TRBD1. Germline-derived CDR1 and CDR2 are SNHLY and FYNNEI. CDR3 length equals 13 residues. CDR3 nucleotides: TGTGCCAGCACTGAAGGGGGCCGCTACGAGCAGTACTTC. Amino acids: CASTEGGRYEQYF.